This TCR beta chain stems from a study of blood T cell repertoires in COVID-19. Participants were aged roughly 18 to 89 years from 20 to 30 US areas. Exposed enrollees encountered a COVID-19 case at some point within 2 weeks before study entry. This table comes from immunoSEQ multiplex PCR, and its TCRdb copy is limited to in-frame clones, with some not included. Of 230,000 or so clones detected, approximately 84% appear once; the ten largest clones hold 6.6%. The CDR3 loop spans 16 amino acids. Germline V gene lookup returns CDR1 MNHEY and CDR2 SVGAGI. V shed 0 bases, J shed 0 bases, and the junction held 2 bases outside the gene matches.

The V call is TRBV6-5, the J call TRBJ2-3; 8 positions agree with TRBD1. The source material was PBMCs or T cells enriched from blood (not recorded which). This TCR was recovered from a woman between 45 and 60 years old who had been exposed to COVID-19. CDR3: CASSYSQGASTDTQYF. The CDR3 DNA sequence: TGTGCCAGCAGTTACTCCCAGGGGGCCAGCACAGATACGCAGTATTTT.